This entry concerns a single T cell receptor (beta chain). The clone's antigen remains unknown. Base-call qualities are not available, and no considerably larger clone is one nucleotide away. V loses 2 bases of germline sequence and J loses 2 bases, and the interval between the two ends is 13 bases. From cysteine to phenylalanine, the CDR3 is 15 amino acids long. The kept DNA is CDR3 alone, 45 bases in frame from the first base. Taken from the germline V gene (reference sequence), the CDR1 and CDR2 loops are SGHKS and YYEKEE. Memory CD4+ T cells were FACS-sorted on a FACSAria III to over 95% purity as all CD4+ cells other than CD45RA+CCR7+CD95- naive cells. Blood from healthy donors came from blood donation centers in Switzerland. Total CD4+ T cells and monocytes were enriched by positive selection with CD4 and CD14 magnetic microbeads. CD8+, CD14+, CD16+, CD56+, CD19+ and CD25-bright cells were excluded prior to sorting. To assess in vivo expansion of bacteria-reactive clonotypes, total memory CD4+ T cells from two blood donors were sequenced directly ex vivo. Peripheral blood mononuclear cells were isolated from donor blood using Ficoll-Paque Plus.

The record originates from a study of human CD4 T cells and Enterobacteriaceae (TCRdb year 2020). What the study reported, not specific to this receptor: Compared with specific clonotypes, broadly cross-reactive clonotypes seemed more expanded ex vivo, with 11 of 19 and about 60% of the roughly 30 falling in the top 5%. The only basis for inferring the reactivity of ex vivo clonotypes was matching nucleotide sequences to CFSE-low cultures from the same donors.

The ex vivo total memory CD4+ samples were sequenced at deep level, which gave a detection sensitivity of one cell in 200,000. The QIAamp DNA Micro Kit was used to extract genomic DNA from cell pellets, and spectrophotometry was used to check the quantity and purity of the genomic DNA. The immunoSEQ multiplex PCR assay was used to amplify the TCR Vbeta CDR3 regions. The amplicons were sequenced on the Illumina HiSeq platform. Each retrieved sequence was 87 nucleotides long and included the CDR3 region. The source study handled its data this way. A clonotype was defined as a unique productive TCR Vbeta nucleotide sequence, quantified by productive template frequency from ImmunoSEQ Analyzer V3.0. A threshold set at the top 5th percentile of each frequency-ranked repertoire was used to define expanded clonotypes. Repertoire overlap was computed as Chao-Jaccard with the R package fossil and visualized by nonmetric multidimensional scaling with the R package MASS. TCRdb took over this immuneACCESS table, retaining in-frame rearrangements with V and J assigned. Such tables are incomplete; in checked studies, under half of the missing clones stem from an unresolved V gene, and the remainder is unexplained. The V and J calls and clone size were taken over from that table, and D and trimming were inferred from the DNA. This sample lists about 25,000 clones; around 80% were detected once. The leading ten clones occupy around 1% of the sample.

The chain was built from TRBV5-5 and TRBJ1-1; TRBD1 is a possible D gene, resting on 5 matching bases. The TCR sequence derives from a human donor in good health. What was sequenced was memory CD4+ T cells from blood. The cell subset or site label for this specimen denotes: total memory CD4 T cells sorted directly ex vivo, unstimulated. In nucleotide form, the sequence is TGTGCCAGCAGCTTCCTTACAGGCGATAACACTGAAGCTTTCTTT. Translated, it gives CASSFLTGDNTEAFF. Reference TRBV5-5 and TRBJ1-1 genes cover what lies past the CDR3, so the full variable domain is DAGVTQSPTHLIKTRGQQVTLRCSPISGHKSVSWYQQVLGQGPQFIFQYYEKEERGRGNFPDRFSARQFPNYSSELNVNALLLGDSALYLCASSFLTGDNTEAFFGQGTRLTVV.